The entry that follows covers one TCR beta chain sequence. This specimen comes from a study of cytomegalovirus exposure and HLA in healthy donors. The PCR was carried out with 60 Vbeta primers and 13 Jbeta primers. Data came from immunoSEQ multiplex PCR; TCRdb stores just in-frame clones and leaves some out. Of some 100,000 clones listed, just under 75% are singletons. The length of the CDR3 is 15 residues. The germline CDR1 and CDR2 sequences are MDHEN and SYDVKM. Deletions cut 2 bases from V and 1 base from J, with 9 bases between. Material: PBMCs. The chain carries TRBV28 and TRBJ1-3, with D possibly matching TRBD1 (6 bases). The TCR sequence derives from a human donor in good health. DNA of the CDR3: TGTGCCAGCAGTTTAGCAGGGGCATCTGGAAACACCATATATTTT. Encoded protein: CASSLAGASGNTIYF.